The rows below give T cell receptor beta chains drawn from one sample of a study of blood T cells in healthy people across ages. TCRdb passed the 5' RACE reads through MiXCR, listing each CDR3 protein once. The sample records 780,000 or so distinct CDR3 sequences, 25% being singletons. The same specimen was also included in a second study, on T cells of mothers and their children.

The sample comprised blood. The receptor set was obtained from a boy younger than 18 in good health. Each CDR3 is given with its conserved first and last residue. Fields, in order: V gene, clone size, D gene, J gene, CDR3 protein, CDR3 DNA. D genes are given only for firm matches. The size entry is marked missing in some rows and otherwise reads once, few, many or a size class.

v_call: TRBV10-3; clone_size: once; d_call: .; j_call: TRBJ2-1; cdr3_aa: CAISESIDNEQFF; cdr3_nt: TGTGCCATCAGTGAGTCGATAGACAATGAGCAGTTCTTC
v_call: TRBV29-1; clone_size: few; d_call: .; j_call: TRBJ1-1; cdr3_aa: CSVATGYTEAFF; cdr3_nt: TGCAGCGTTGCCACAGGGTACACTGAAGCTTTCTTT
v_call: TRBV9; clone_size: .; d_call: .; j_call: TRBJ1-3; cdr3_aa: CASSVEVGNTIYF; cdr3_nt: TGTGCCAGCAGCGTAGAGGTTGGAAACACCATATATTTT
v_call: TRBV24-1; clone_size: .; d_call: .; j_call: TRBJ2-1; cdr3_aa: CATSDFVGEQFF; cdr3_nt: TGTGCCACCAGTGATTTCGTGGGTGAGCAGTTCTTC
v_call: TRBV7-9; clone_size: .; d_call: .; j_call: TRBJ2-3; cdr3_aa: CASSFSGRTDTQYF; cdr3_nt: TGTGCCAGCAGCTTTAGCGGACGCACAGATACGCAGTATTTT
v_call: TRBV29-1; clone_size: many; d_call: .; j_call: TRBJ1-1; cdr3_aa: CSVEGGGARVSTEAFF; cdr3_nt: TGCAGCGTTGAAGGTGGGGGCGCGAGGGTGTCTACTGAAGCTTTCTTT
v_call: TRBV2; clone_size: many; d_call: .; j_call: TRBJ2-2; cdr3_aa: CASTDTNTGELFF; cdr3_nt: TGTGCCAGCACTGATACGAACACCGGGGAGCTGTTTTTT
v_call: TRBV27; clone_size: .; d_call: .; j_call: TRBJ2-7; cdr3_aa: CASSFSGGVPHEQYF; cdr3_nt: TGTGCCAGCAGTTTCTCTGGCGGGGTCCCCCACGAGCAGTACTTC
v_call: TRBV5-1; clone_size: .; d_call: TRBD1; j_call: TRBJ2-1; cdr3_aa: CASRVGTGSYNEQFF; cdr3_nt: TGCGCCAGCAGAGTAGGGACAGGGTCTTACAATGAGCAGTTCTTC
v_call: TRBV7-9; clone_size: few; d_call: .; j_call: TRBJ1-2; cdr3_aa: CASSHPTAPNYGYTF; cdr3_nt: TGTGCCAGCAGCCACCCGACAGCCCCTAACTATGGCTACACCTTC
v_call: TRBV30; clone_size: few; d_call: TRBD1; j_call: TRBJ2-5; cdr3_aa: CAWDTGGWETQYF; cdr3_nt: TGTGCCTGGGACACAGGGGGCTGGGAGACCCAGTACTTC
v_call: TRBV7-9; clone_size: .; d_call: .; j_call: TRBJ2-1; cdr3_aa: CASSLTGFEQFF; cdr3_nt: TGTGCCAGCAGTTTAACAGGGTTTGAGCAGTTCTTC
v_call: TRBV18; clone_size: few; d_call: .; j_call: TRBJ2-1; cdr3_aa: CASSPVRAEGNEQFF; cdr3_nt: TGTGCCAGCTCACCAGTCCGAGCGGAGGGGAATGAGCAGTTCTTC
v_call: TRBV7-2; clone_size: .; d_call: .; j_call: TRBJ2-7; cdr3_aa: CASSLGFKGPSPYEQYF; cdr3_nt: TGTGCCAGCAGCTTAGGGTTTAAAGGACCGAGCCCCTACGAGCAGTACTTC
v_call: TRBV30; clone_size: .; d_call: .; j_call: TRBJ2-5; cdr3_aa: CAWSPGAYKETQYF; cdr3_nt: TGTGCCTGGAGCCCTGGGGCCTACAAAGAGACCCAGTACTTC
v_call: TRBV19; clone_size: .; d_call: TRBD2; j_call: TRBJ2-7; cdr3_aa: CASSNGGSSGIYDYEQYF; cdr3_nt: TGTGCCAGCTCAAACGGCGGGTCTAGCGGGATTTACGACTACGAGCAGTACTTC
v_call: TRBV27; clone_size: few; d_call: .; j_call: TRBJ1-5; cdr3_aa: CASSLMMGTQPQHF; cdr3_nt: TGTGCCAGCAGTTTAATGATGGGAACTCAGCCCCAGCATTTT
v_call: TRBV4-1; clone_size: few; d_call: .; j_call: TRBJ2-3; cdr3_aa: CASSQVAGSDTQYF; cdr3_nt: TGCGCCAGCAGCCAAGTGGCAGGATCAGATACGCAGTATTTT
v_call: TRBV4-2; clone_size: .; d_call: .; j_call: TRBJ2-7; cdr3_aa: CASSQVGGEYEQYF; cdr3_nt: TGTGCCAGCAGCCAAGTAGGCGGGGAGTACGAGCAGTACTTC
v_call: TRBV15; clone_size: .; d_call: TRBD1; j_call: TRBJ2-7; cdr3_aa: CATSREVGTGGNEQYF; cdr3_nt: TGTGCCACCAGCAGAGAGGTCGGGACAGGGGGTAACGAGCAGTACTTC
v_call: TRBV20-1; clone_size: .; d_call: .; j_call: TRBJ2-4; cdr3_aa: CSARPTGIAKNIQYF; cdr3_nt: TGCAGTGCCCGTCCAACAGGAATAGCCAAAAACATTCAGTACTTC
v_call: TRBV28; clone_size: .; d_call: .; j_call: TRBJ2-7; cdr3_aa: CASSLSGSNSYEQYF; cdr3_nt: TGTGCCAGCAGTTTGTCGGGATCAAATTCCTACGAGCAGTACTTC
v_call: TRBV5-1; clone_size: few; d_call: .; j_call: TRBJ2-1; cdr3_aa: CASSLELVYNEQFF; cdr3_nt: TGCGCCAGCAGCTTGGAACTAGTCTACAATGAGCAGTTCTTC
v_call: TRBV7-2; clone_size: few; d_call: .; j_call: TRBJ2-5; cdr3_aa: CASSLVFRGRAGETQYF; cdr3_nt: TGTGCCAGCAGCTTAGTCTTTAGGGGGAGGGCCGGAGAGACCCAGTACTTC
v_call: TRBV24-1; clone_size: .; d_call: TRBD1; j_call: TRBJ1-1; cdr3_aa: CATPPDRDGEAFF; cdr3_nt: TGTGCCACCCCTCCCGACAGGGATGGTGAAGCTTTCTTT
v_call: TRBV20-1; clone_size: .; d_call: TRBD1; j_call: TRBJ1-5; cdr3_aa: CSARDPAGGQPQHF; cdr3_nt: TGCAGTGCTAGAGATCCGGCAGGGGGTCAGCCCCAGCATTTT
v_call: TRBV9; clone_size: few; d_call: TRBD1; j_call: TRBJ2-7; cdr3_aa: CASSMSHLPAGQGVYEQYF; cdr3_nt: TGTGCCAGCAGCATGTCCCATTTGCCGGCGGGACAGGGTGTCTACGAGCAGTACTTC
v_call: TRBV7-7; clone_size: many; d_call: .; j_call: TRBJ2-2; cdr3_aa: CASSRTGGELFF; cdr3_nt: TGTGCTAGCAGCCGTACGGGCGGGGAGCTGTTTTTT
v_call: TRBV11-2; clone_size: few; d_call: .; j_call: TRBJ2-5; cdr3_aa: CASYLSAGSGETQYF; cdr3_nt: TGTGCCAGCTACCTCTCGGCAGGGTCGGGTGAGACCCAGTACTTC
v_call: TRBV18; clone_size: .; d_call: .; j_call: TRBJ2-2; cdr3_aa: CASSPQDSQQTGELFF; cdr3_nt: TGTGCCAGCTCACCACAGGACTCCCAGCAAACCGGGGAGCTGTTTTTT
v_call: TRBV5-1; clone_size: few; d_call: TRBD1; j_call: TRBJ2-2; cdr3_aa: CASSLRQGPTGELFF; cdr3_nt: TGCGCCAGCAGCTTGAGACAGGGTCCCACCGGGGAGCTGTTTTTT
v_call: TRBV6-2/TRBV6-3; clone_size: few; d_call: TRBD1; j_call: TRBJ2-7; cdr3_aa: CASIHRGQAYEQYF; cdr3_nt: TGTGCCAGCATTCACAGGGGGCAGGCCTACGAGCAGTACTTC
v_call: TRBV29-1; clone_size: .; d_call: TRBD1; j_call: TRBJ2-7; cdr3_aa: CSVATGTGAYEQYF; cdr3_nt: TGCAGCGTAGCGACCGGGACAGGGGCCTACGAGCAGTACTTC